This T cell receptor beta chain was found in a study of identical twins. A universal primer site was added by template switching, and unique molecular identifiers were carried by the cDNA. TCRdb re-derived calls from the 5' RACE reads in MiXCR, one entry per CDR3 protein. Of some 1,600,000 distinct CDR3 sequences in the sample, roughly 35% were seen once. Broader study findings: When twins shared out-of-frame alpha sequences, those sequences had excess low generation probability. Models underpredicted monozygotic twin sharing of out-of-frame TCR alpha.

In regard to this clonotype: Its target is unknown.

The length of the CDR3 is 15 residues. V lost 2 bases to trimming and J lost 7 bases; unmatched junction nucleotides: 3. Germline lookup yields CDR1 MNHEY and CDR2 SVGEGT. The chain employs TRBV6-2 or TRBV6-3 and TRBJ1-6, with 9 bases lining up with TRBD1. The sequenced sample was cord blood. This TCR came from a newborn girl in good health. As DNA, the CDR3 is TGTGCCAGCAGTTACGCGACAGGGGGAAATTCACCCCTCCACTTT. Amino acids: CASSYATGGNSPLHF.